Detailed here is one T cell receptor beta chain. This PCR relied on a set of 60 Vbeta primers and 13 Jbeta primers. Produced via immunoSEQ multiplex PCR; TCRdb's table is partial and in-frame only. The sample shows roughly 120,000 clones, around 77% of them seen only once. The data derive from a study of cytomegalovirus exposure and HLA in healthy donors. Turning to the study itself: Early release data held some 79 million unique TCRs from HLA-typed donors.

These donors, healthy bone marrow donors, were studied. The CDR3 extends over 12 amino acids. J gave up 5 bases and V 9 bases, and 4 bases lay outside the gene matches. Germline V gene data show CDR1 as LNHDA and CDR2 as SQIVND (reference sequence). The sample consisted of PBMCs. The source of this sequence is a woman aged 40 to 50 in good health and CMV-seropositive. The chain links TRBV19 to TRBJ1-2, with 9 nucleotides matching TRBD1. In nucleotides, the CDR3 is TGTGCCAGCTACGGACAGGGGTATGGCTACACCTTC. It translates to CASYGQGYGYTF.